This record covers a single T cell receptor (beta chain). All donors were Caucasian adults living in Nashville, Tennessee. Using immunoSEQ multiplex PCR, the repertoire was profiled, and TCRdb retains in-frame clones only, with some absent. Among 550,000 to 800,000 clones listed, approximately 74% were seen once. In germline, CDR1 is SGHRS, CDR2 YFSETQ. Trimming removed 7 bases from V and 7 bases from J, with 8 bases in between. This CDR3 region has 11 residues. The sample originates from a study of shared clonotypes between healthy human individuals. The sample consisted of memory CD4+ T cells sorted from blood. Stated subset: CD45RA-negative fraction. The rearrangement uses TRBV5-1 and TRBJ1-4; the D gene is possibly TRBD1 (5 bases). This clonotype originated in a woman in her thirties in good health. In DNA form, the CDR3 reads TGCGCCAGCCGGGACGGTGAAAAACTGTTTTTT. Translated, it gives CASRDGEKLFF.